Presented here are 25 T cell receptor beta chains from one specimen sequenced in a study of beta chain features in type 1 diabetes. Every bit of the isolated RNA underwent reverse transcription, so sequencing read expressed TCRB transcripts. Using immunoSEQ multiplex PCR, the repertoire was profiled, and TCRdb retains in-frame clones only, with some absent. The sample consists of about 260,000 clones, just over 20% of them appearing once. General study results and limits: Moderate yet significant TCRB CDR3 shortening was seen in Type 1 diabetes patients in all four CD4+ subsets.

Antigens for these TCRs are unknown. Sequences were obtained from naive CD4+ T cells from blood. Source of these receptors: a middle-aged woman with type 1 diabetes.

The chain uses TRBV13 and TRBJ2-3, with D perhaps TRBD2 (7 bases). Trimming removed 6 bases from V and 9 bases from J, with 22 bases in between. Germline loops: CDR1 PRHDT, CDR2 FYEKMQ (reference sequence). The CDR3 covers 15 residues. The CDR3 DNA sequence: TGTGCCAGCAGTTATAGAGAGGCGGGGGCGCGGACGCAGTATTTT. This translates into CASSYREAGARTQYF.

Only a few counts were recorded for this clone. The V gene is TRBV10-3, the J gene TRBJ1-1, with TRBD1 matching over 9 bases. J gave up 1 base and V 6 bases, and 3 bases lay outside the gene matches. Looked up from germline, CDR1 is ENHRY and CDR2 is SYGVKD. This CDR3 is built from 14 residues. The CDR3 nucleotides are TGTGCCATCAGGGTGGACAGGGGGAACACTGAAGCTTTCTTT. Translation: CAIRVDRGNTEAFF.

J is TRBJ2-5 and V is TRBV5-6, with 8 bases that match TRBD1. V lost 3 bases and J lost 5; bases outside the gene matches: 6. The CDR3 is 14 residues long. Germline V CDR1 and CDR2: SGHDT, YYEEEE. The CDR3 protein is CASSSDRGGETQYF. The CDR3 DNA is TGTGCCAGCAGCTCTGACAGGGGCGGGGAGACCCAGTACTTC.

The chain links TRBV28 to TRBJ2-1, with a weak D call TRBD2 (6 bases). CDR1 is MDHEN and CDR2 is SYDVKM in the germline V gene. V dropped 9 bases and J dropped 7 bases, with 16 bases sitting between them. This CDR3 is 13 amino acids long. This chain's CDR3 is CASFSEGLNEQFF. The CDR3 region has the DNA TGTGCCAGTTTCTCGGAGGGCCTGAATGAGCAGTTCTTC.

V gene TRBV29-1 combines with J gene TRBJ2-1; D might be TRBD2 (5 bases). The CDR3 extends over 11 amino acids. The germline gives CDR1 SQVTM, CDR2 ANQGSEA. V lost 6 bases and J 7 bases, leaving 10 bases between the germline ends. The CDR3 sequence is CSVGSGNEQFF. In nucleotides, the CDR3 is TGCAGCGTGGGTTCGGGGAATGAGCAGTTCTTC.

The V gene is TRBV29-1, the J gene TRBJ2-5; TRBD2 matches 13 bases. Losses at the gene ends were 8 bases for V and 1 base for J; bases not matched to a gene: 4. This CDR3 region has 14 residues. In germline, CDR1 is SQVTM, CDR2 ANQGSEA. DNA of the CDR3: TGCAGCCAAAGACTAGCGGGGGGCCAAGAGACCCAGTACTTC. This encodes CSQRLAGGQETQYF.

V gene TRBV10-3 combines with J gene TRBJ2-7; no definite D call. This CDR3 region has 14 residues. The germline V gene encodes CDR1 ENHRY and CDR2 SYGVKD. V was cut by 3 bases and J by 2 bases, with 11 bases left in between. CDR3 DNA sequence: TGTGCCATCAGTGAACTAAGCTACACCTACGAGCAGTACTTC. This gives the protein CAISELSYTYEQYF.

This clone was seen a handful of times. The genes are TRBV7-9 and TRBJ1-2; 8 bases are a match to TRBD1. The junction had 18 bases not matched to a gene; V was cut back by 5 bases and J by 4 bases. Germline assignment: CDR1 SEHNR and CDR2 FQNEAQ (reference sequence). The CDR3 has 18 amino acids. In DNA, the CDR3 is TGTGCCAGCAGCCCCGAGACCGGGACAGGTCTCTTAACCTATGGCTACACCTTC. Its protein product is CASSPETGTGLLTYGYTF.

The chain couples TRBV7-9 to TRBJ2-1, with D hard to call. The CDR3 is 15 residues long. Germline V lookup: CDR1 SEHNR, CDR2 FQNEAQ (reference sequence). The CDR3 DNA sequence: TGTGTCGGCAGCTTATCACGGCTAAGCGCGAATGAGCAGTTCTTC. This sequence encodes CVGSLSRLSANEQFF.

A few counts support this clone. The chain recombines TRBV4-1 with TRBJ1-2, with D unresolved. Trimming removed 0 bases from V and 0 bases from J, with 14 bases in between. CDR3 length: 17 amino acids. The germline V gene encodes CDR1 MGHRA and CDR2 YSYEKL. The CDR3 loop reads CASSQDTPTAPNYGYTF. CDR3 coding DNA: TGCGCCAGCAGCCAAGATACTCCCACAGCCCCTAACTATGGCTACACCTTC.

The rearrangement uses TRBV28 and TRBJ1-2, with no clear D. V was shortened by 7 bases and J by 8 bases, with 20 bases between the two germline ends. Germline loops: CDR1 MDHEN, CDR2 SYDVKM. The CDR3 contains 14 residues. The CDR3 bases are TGTGCCAGCATCGCACACCCATCAGGCTCCGGCTACACCTTC. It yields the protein CASIAHPSGSGYTF.

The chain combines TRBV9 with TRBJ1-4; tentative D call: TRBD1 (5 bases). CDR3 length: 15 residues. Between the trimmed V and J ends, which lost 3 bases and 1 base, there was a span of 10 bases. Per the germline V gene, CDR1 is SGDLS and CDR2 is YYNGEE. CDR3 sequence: CASSATTVTNEKLFF. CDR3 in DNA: TGTGCCAGCAGCGCTACGACAGTAACTAATGAAAAACTGTTTTTT. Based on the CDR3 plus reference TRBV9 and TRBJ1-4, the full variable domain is DSGVTQTPKHLITATGQRVTLRCSPRSGDLSVYWYQQSLDQGLQFLIQYYNGEERAKGNILERFSAQQFPDLHSELNLSSLELGDSALYFCASSATTVTNEKLFFGSGTQLSVL.

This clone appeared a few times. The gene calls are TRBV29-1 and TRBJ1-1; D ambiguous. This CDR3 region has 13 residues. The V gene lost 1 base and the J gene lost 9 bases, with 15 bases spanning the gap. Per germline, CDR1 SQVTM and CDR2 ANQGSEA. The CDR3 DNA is TGCAGCGTTGAAGGCAGGCTAACACTGAAAGCTTTCTTT. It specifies CSVEGRLTLKAFF.

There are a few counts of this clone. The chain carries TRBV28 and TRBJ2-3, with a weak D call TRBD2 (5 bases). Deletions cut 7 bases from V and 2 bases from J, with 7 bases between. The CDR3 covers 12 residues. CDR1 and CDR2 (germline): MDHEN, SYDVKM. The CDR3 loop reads CASTDSTDTQYF. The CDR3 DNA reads TGTGCCAGCACGGACTCCACAGATACGCAGTATTTT.

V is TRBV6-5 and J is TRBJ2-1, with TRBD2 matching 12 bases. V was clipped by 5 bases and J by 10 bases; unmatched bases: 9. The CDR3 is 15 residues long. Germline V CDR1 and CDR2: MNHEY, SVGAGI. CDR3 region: CASSQTSGGSPEQFF. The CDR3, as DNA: TGTGCCAGCAGTCAGACTAGCGGGGGCTCTCCCGAGCAGTTCTTC.

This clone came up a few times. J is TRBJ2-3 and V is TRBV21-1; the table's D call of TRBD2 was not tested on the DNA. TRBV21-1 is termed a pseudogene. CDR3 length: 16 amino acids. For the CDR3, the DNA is TGTGCCAGCAGCCCCGAGGGGACTAGCGGCACAGATACGCAGTATTTT. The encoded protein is CASSPEGTSGTDTQYF.

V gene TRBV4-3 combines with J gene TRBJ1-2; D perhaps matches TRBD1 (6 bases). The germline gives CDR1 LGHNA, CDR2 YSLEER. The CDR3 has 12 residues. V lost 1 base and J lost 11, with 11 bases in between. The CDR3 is CASSQATGLYTF. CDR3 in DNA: TGCGCCAGCAGCCAAGCCACAGGGCTATACACCTTC.

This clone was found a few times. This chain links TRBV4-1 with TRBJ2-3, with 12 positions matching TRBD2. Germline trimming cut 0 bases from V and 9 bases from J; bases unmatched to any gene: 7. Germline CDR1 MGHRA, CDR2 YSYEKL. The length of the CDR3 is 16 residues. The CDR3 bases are TGCGCCAGCAGCCAAGATGCTAGCGGGGGGGTAGGGACGCAGTATTTT. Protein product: CASSQDASGGVGTQYF.

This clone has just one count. CDR3 bases: TGTGCCAGCAGCTCTAGGATAGCGGGGGGCCAAGAGACCCAGTACTTC. The encoded protein is CASSSRIAGGQETQYF. V is TRBV9 and J is TRBJ2-5, with 10 bases lining up with TRBD2. Losses at the gene ends were 4 bases for V and 1 base for J; bases not matched to a gene: 7. This CDR3 has 16 residues. CDR1 and CDR2 from the germline V gene are SGDLS and YYNGEE.

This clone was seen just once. The CDR3 DNA reads as TGTGCCAGCAGTCAGGGGTACTACGAGCAGTACTTC. It yields the protein CASSQGYYEQYF. V is TRBV28 and J is TRBJ2-7, with D possibly matching TRBD1 (6 bases). Germline V gene data show CDR1 as MDHEN and CDR2 as SYDVKM. Trimming took 5 bases from V and 3 from J, leaving 8 bases between them. The CDR3 sequence is 12 residues long.

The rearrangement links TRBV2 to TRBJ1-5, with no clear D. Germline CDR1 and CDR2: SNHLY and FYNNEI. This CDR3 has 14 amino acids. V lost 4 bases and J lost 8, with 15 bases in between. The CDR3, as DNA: TGTGCCAGCAGTGCTCAGGTACGAAGTAAGCCCCAGCATTTT. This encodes CASSAQVRSKPQHF. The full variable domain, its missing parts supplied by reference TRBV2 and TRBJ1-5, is EPEVTQTPSHQVTQMGQEVILRCVPISNHLYFYWYRQILGQKVEFLVSFYNNEISEKSEIFDDQFSVERPDGSNFTLKIRSTKLEDSAMYFCASSAQVRSKPQHFGDGTRLSIL.

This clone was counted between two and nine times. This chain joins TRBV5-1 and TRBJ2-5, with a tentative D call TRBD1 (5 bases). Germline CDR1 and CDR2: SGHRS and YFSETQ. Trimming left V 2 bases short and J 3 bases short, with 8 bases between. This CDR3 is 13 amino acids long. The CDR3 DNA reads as TGCGCCAGCAGCTTCCTAGGGGAAGAGACCCAGTACTTC. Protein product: CASSFLGEETQYF.

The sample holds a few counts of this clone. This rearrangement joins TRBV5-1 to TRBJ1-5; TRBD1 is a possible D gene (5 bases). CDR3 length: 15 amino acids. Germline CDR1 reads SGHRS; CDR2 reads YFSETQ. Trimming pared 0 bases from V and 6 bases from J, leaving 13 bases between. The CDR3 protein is CASSLDGTVSQPQHF. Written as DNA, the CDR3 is TGCGCCAGCAGCTTGGACGGGACTGTGAGTCAGCCCCAGCATTTT.

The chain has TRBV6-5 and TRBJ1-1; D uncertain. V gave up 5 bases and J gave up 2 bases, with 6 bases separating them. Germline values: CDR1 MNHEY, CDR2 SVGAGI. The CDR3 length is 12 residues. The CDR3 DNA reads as TGTGCCAGCAGTGAGTACAACACTGAAGCTTTCTTT. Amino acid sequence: CASSEYNTEAFF.

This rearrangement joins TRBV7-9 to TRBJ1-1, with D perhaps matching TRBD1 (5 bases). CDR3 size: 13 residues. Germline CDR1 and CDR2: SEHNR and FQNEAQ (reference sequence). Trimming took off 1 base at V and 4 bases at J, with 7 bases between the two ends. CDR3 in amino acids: CASSLVQGTEAFF. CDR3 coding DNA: TGTGCCAGCAGCTTAGTTCAGGGCACTGAAGCTTTCTTT.